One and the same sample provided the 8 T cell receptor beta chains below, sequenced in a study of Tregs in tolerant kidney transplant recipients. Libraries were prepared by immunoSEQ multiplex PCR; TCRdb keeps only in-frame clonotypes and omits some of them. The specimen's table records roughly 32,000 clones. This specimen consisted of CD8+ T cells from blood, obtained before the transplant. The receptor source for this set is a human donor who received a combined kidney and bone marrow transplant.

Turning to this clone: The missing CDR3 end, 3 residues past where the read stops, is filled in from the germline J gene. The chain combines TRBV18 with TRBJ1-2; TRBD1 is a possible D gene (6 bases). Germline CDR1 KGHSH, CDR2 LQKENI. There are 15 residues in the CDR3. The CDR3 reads CASSPQGRAMEGYTF. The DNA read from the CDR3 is TGTGCCAGCTCACCTCAGGGGAGGGCAATGGAGGGC.

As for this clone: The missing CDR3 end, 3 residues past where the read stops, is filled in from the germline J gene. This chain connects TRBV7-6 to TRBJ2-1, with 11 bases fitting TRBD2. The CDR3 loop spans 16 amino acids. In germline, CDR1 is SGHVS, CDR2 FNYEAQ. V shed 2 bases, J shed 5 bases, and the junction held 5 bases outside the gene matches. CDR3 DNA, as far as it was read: TGTGCCAGCAGCTTACTAGCGGGAGGCCAAGACAATGAG. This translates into CASSLLAGGQDNE. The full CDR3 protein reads CASSLLAGGQDNEQFF.

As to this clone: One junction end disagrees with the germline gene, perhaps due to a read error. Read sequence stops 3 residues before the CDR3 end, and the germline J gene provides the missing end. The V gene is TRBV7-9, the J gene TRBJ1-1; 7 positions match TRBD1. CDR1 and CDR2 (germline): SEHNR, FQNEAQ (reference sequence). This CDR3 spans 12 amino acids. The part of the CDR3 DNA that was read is TGTTCCAGCAGCTTAGGGGGCATTGAA. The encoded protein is CSSSLGGIE. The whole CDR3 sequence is CSSSLGGIEAFF.

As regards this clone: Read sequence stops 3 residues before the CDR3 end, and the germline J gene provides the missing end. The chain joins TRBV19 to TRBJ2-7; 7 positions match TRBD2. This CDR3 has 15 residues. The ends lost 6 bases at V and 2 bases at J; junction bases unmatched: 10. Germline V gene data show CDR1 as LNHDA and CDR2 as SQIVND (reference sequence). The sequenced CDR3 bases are TGTGCCAGTAGGGACCCTAGCGGAAAACCCTACGAG. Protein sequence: CASRDPSGKPYE. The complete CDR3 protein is CASRDPSGKPYEQYF. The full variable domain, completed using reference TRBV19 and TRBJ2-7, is DGGITQSPKYLFRKEGQNVTLSCEQNLNHDAMYWYRQDPGQGLRLIYYSQIVNDFQKGDIAEGYSVSREKKESFPLTVTSAQKNPTAFYLCASRDPSGKPYEQYFGPGTRLTVT.

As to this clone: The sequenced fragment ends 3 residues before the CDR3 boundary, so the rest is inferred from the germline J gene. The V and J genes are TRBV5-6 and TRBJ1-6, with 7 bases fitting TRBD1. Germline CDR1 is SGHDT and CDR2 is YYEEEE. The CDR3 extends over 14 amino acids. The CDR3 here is CASSQDRDHRTLHF. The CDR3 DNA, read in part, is TGTGCCAGCAGCCAAGACAGGGATCACCGGACC. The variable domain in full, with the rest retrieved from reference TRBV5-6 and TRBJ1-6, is DAGVTQSPTHLIKTRGQQVTLRCSPKSGHDTVSWYQQALGQGPQFIFQYYEEEERQRGNFPDRFSGHQFPNYSSELNVNALLLGDSALYLCASSQDRDHRTLHFGNGTRLTVT.

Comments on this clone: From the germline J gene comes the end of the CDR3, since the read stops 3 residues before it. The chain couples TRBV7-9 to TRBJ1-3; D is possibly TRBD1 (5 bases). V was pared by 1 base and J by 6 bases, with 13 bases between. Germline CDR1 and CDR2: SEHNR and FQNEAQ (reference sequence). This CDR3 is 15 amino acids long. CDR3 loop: CASSLVLSGENTIYF. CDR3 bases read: TGTGCCAGCAGCTTAGTGCTTTCGGGGGAAAACACC. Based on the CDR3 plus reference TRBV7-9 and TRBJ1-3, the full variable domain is DTGVSQNPRHKITKRGQNVTFRCDPISEHNRLYWYRQTLGQGPEFLTYFQNEAQLEKSRLLSDRFSAERPKGSFSTLEIQRTEQGDSAMYLCASSLVLSGENTIYFGEGSWLTVV.

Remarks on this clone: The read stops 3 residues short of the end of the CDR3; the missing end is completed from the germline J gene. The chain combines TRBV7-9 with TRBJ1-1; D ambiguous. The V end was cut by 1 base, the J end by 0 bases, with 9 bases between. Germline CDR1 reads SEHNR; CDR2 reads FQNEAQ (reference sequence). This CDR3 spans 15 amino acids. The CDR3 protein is CASSLVSYLNTEAFF. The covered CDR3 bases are TGTGCCAGCAGCTTAGTTTCCTACTTGAACACTGAA.

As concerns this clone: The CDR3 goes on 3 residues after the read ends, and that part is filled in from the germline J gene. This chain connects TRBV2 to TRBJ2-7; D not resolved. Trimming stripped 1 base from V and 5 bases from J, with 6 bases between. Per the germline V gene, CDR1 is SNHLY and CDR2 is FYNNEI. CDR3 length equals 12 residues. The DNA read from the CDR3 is TGTGCCAGCAGTGAAGTCGTCCACGAG. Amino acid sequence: CASSEVVHE. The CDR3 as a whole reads CASSEVVHEQYF.